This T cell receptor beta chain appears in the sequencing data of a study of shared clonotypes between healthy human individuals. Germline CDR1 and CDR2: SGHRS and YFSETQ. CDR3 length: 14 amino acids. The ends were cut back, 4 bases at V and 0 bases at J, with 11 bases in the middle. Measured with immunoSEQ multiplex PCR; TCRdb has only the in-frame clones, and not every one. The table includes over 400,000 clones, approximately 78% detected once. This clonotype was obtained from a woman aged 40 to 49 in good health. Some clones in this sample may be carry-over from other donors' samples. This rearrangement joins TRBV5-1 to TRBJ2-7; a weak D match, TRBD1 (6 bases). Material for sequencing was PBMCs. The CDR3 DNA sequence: TGCGCCAGCAGCATAGGGGGTTTCTCCTACGAGCAGTACTTC. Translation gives CASSIGGFSYEQYF.